Given below is one TCR beta chain in context. Between the trimmed V and J ends, which lost 2 bases and 7 bases, there was a span of 9 bases. This CDR3 spans 13 amino acids. Looked up from germline, CDR1 is SNHLY and CDR2 is FYNNEI. Residents of about 25 US areas, aged about 18 to 95 years, made up the participants. Participants' reported clinical history set cohort assignment. In the authors' workflow: Amplification of reference gene primers was used by the study to estimate nucleated cell counts. The assay was immunoSEQ multiplex PCR, and TCRdb's table has in-frame clones only and misses some. V and J calls and clone size are those listed in that table; D and trimming were worked out from the DNA. This table has hundreds of thousands of clones, approximately 84% appearing once. The record originates from a study of blood T cell repertoires in COVID-19.

The clonotype comes from a man in his forties who had recovered from COVID-19. Sequencing was done on a sample of PBMCs or T cells enriched from blood (not recorded which). The chain links TRBV2 to TRBJ1-5; no clear D. CDR3 nucleotide sequence: TGTGCCAGCAGTGAAAACGAGAACCAGCCCCAGCATTTT. Residues: CASSENENQPQHF.